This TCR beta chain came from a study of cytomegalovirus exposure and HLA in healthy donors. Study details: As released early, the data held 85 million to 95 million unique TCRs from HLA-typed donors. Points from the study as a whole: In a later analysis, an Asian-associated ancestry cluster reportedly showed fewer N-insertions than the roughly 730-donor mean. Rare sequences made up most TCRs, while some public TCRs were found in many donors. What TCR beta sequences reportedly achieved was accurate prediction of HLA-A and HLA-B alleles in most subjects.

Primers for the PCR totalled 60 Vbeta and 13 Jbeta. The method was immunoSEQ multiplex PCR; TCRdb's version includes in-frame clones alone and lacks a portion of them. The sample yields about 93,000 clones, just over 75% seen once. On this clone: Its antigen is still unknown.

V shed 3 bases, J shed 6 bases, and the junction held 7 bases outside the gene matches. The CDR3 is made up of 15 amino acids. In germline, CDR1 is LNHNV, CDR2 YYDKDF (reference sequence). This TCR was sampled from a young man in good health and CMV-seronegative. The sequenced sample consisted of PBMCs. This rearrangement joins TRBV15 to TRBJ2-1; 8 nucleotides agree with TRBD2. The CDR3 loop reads CATSSPGLVPNEQFF. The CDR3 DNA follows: TGTGCCACCAGCAGTCCGGGACTAGTTCCCAATGAGCAGTTCTTC.